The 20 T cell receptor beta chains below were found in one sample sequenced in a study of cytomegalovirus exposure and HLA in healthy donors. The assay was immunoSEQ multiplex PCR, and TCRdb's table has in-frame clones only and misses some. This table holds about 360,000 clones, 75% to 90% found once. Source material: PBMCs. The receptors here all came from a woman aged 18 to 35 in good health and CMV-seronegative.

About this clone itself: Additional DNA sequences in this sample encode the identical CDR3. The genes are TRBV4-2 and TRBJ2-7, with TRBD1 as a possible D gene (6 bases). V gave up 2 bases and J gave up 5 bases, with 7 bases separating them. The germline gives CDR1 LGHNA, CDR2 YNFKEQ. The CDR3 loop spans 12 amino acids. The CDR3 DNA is TGTGCCAGCAGCCAAAACAGGGACGAGCAGTACTTC. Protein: CASSQNRDEQYF.

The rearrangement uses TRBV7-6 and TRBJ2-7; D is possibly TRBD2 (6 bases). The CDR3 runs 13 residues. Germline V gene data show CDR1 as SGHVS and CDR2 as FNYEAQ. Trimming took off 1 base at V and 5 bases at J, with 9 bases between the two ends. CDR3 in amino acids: CASSLVRGDEQYF. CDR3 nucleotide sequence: TGTGCCAGCAGCTTAGTCCGCGGGGACGAGCAGTACTTC. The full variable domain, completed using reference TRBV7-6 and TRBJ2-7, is GAGVSQSPRYKVTKRGQDVALRCDPISGHVSLYWYRQALGQGPEFLTYFNYEAQQDKSGLPNDRFSAERPEGSISTLTIQRTEQRDSAMYRCASSLVRGDEQYFGPGTRLTVT.

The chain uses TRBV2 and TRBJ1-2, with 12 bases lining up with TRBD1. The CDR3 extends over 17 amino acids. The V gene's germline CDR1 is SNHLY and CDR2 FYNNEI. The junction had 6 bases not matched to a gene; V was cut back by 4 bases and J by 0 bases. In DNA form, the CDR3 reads TGTGCCAGCAGTGTCTGGGGACAGGGGGCATCTAACTATGGCTACACCTTC. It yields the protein CASSVWGQGASNYGYTF.

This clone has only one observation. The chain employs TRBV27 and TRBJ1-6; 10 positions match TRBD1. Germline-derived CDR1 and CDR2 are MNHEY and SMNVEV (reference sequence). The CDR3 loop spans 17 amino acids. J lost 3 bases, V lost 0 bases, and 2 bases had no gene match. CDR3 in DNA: TGTGCCAGCAGTTTATCCGGGACAGGGGTCTATAATTCACCCCTCCACTTT. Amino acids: CASSLSGTGVYNSPLHF.

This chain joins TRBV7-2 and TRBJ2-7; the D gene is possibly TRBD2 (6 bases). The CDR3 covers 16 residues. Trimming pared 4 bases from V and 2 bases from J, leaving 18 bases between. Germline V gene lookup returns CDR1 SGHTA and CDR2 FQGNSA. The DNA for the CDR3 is TGTGCCAGCAGCTCCGATGGGGGGAAGACAACCTACGAGCAGTACTTC. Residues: CASSSDGGKTTYEQYF.

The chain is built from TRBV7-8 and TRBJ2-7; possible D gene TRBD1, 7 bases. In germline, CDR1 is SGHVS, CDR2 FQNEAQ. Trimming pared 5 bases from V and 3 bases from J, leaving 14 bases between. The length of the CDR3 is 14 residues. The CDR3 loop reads CASSTRQGGYEQYF. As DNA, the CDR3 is TGTGCCAGCAGCACCAGACAGGGAGGCTACGAGCAGTACTTC.

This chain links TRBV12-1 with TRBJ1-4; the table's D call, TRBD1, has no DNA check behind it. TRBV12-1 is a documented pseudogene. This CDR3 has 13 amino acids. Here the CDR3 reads CASSFCFSQGLFF. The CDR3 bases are TGTGCCAGCAGCTTTTGTTTTTCCCAGGGACTGTTTTTT.

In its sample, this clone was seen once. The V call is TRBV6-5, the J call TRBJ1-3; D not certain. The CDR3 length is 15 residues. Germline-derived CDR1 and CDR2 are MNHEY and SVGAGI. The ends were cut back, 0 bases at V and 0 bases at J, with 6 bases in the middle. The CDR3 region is CASSYSPGSGNTIYF. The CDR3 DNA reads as TGTGCCAGCAGTTACTCGCCGGGCTCTGGAAACACCATATATTTT.

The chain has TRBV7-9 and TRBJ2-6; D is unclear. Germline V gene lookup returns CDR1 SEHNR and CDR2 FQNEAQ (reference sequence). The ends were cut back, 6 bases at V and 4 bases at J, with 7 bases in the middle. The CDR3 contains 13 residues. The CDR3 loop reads CASSFSGANVLTF. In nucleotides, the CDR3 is TGTGCCAGCAGTTTTTCGGGGGCCAACGTCCTGACTTTC. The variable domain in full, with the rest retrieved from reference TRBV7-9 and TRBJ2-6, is DTGVSQNPRHKITKRGQNVTFRCDPISEHNRLYWYRQTLGQGPEFLTYFQNEAQLEKSRLLSDRFSAERPKGSFSTLEIQRTEQGDSAMYLCASSFSGANVLTFGAGSRLTVL.

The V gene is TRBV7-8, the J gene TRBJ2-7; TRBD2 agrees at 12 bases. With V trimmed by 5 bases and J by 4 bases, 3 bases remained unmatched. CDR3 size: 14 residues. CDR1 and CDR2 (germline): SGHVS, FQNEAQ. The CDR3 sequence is CASSDTSGRYEQYF. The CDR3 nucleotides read TGTGCCAGCAGCGATACTAGCGGGAGGTACGAGCAGTACTTC.

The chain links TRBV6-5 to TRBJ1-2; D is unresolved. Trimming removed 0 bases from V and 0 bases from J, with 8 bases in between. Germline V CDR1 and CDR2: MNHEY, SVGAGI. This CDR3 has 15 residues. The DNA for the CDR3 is TGTGCCAGCAGTTACTCGGCGGGAGCTAACTATGGCTACACCTTC. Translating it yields CASSYSAGANYGYTF.

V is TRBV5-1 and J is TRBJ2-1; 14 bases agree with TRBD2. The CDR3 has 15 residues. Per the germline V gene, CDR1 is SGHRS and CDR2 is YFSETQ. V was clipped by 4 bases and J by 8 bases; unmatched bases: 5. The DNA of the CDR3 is TGCGCCAGCAGCCCGGGACTAGCGGGGGAGCATGAGCAGTTCTTC. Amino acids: CASSPGLAGEHEQFF.

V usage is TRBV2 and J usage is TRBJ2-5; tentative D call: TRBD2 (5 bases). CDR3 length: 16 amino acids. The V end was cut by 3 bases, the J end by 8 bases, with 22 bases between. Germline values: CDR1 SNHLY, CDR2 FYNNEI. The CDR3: CASSDTGRDPKRTQYF. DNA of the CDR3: TGTGCCAGCAGTGACACGGGCCGGGATCCGAAGAGAACCCAGTACTTC.

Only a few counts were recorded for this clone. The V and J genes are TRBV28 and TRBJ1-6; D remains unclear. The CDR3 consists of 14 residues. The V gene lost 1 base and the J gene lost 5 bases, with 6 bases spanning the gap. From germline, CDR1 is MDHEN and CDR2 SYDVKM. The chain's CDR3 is CASSLFQNNSPLHF. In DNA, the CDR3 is TGTGCCAGCAGTTTATTCCAGAATAATTCACCCCTCCACTTT.

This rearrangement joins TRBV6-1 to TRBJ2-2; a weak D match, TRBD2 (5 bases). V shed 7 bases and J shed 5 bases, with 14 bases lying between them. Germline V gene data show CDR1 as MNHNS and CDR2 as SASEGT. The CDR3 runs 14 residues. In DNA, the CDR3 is TGTGCCAGCATATTACTAGGCGGAACCGGGGAGCTGTTTTTT. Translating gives CASILLGGTGELFF.

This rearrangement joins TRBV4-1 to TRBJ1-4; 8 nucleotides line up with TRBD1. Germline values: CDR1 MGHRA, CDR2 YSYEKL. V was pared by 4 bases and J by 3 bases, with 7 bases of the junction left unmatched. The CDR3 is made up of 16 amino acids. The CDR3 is CASSLTQGVANEKLFF. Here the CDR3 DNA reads TGCGCCAGCAGCCTCACACAGGGGGTGGCTAATGAAAAACTGTTTTTT.

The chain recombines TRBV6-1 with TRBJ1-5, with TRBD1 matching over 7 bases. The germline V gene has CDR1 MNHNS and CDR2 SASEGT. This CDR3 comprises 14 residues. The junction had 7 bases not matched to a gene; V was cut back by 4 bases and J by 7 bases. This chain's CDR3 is CASSVEGAGQPQHF. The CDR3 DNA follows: TGTGCCAGCAGTGTTGAGGGGGCAGGGCAGCCCCAGCATTTT.

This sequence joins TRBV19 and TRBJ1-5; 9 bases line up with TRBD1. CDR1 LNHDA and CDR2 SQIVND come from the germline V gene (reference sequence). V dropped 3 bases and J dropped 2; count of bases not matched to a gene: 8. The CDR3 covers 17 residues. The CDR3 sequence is CASSMPTGGTGNQPQHF. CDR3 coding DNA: TGTGCCAGTAGTATGCCCACAGGGGGCACCGGCAATCAGCCCCAGCATTTT.

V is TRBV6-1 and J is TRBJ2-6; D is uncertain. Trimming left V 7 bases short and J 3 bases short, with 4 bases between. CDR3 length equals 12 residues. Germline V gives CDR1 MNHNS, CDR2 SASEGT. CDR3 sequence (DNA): TGTGCCAGCACCGTTGGGGCCAACGTCCTGACTTTC. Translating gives CASTVGANVLTF.

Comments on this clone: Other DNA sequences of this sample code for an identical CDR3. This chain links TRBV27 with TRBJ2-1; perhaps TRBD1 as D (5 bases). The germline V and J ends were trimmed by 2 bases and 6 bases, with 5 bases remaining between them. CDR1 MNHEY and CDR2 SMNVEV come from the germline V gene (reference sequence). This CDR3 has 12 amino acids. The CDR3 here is CASSLGANEQFF. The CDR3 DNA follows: TGTGCCAGCAGTTTAGGGGCCAATGAGCAGTTCTTC.